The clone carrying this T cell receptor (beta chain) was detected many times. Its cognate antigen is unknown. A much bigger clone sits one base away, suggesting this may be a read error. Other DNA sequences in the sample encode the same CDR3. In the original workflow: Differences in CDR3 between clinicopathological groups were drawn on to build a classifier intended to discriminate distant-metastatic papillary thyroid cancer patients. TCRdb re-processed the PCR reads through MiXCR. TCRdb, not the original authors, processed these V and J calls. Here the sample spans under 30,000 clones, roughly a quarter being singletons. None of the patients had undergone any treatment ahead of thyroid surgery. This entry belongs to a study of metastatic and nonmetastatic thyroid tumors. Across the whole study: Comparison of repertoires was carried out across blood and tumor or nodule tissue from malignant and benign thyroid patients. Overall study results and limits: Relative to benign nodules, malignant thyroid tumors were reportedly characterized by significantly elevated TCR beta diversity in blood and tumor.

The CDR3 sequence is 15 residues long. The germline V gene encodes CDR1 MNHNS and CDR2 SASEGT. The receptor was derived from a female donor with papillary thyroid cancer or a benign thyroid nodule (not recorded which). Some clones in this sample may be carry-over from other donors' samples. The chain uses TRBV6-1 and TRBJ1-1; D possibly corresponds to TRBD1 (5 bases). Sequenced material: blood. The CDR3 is CASSADRGRNTEAFF. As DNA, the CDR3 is TGTGCCAGCAGTGCTGACAGAGGGAGAAACACCGAAGCTTTCTTT.